One and the same sample provided the 12 T cell receptor beta chains below, sequenced in a study of T-cell memory formation after mild COVID-19. TCRdb re-called the 5' RACE reads with MiXCR, one entry per CDR3 protein. The sample contains roughly 450,000 distinct CDR3 sequences, roughly 17% of which appear only once. Specimen: PBMCs or a T cell subset sorted from them (not recorded which). These receptors were collected from a man aged 18 to 29 who had mild COVID-19 (a few samples of this study predate the infection). Cell type and time point are not known.

The chain combines TRBV19 with TRBJ2-7, with D unclear. V was trimmed by 7 bases and J by 2 bases, leaving 12 bases between them. The CDR3 totals 13 residues. CDR1 is LNHDA, CDR2 SQIVND, per germline (reference sequence). The CDR3 nucleotides are TGTGCCAGTAAGCACGCGGCGACCTACGAGCAGTACTTC. It yields the protein CASKHAATYEQYF.

The chain couples TRBV4-2 to TRBJ1-2; TRBD1 matches 7 bases. V dropped 4 bases and J dropped 2; count of bases not matched to a gene: 10. Germline values: CDR1 LGHNA, CDR2 YNFKEQ. CDR3 size: 16 residues. The CDR3 DNA sequence: TGTGCCAGCAGCCCGTATCAGGGGGGGCCAAACTATGGCTACACCTTC. Protein product: CASSPYQGGPNYGYTF.

This clonotype was seen a few times. This chain connects TRBV9 to TRBJ1-6, with TRBD1 matching over 8 bases. Germline values: CDR1 SGDLS, CDR2 YYNGEE. The CDR3 is 16 residues long. Germline trimming cut 0 bases from V and 8 bases from J; bases unmatched to any gene: 7. CDR3 sequence: CASSVADQGAYSPLHF. CDR3 coding DNA: TGTGCCAGCAGCGTAGCAGATCAGGGGGCTTATTCACCCCTCCACTTT.

This chain links TRBV7-2 with TRBJ2-2; D is perhaps TRBD2 (7 bases). This CDR3 contains 17 residues. Trimming pared 2 bases from V and 4 bases from J, leaving 17 bases between. The V gene's germline CDR1 is SGHTA and CDR2 FQGNSA. CDR3 sequence reads: CASSLTRGGGGTGELFF. Written as DNA, the CDR3 is TGTGCCAGCAGCTTAACGAGAGGCGGGGGCGGCACCGGGGAGCTGTTTTTT.

This clonotype was found a few times. J is TRBJ2-7 and V is TRBV7-2; the D gene could be TRBD1 or TRBD2 (5 bases each). Trimming took off 3 bases at V and 2 bases at J, with 11 bases between the two ends. Germline CDR1 SGHTA, CDR2 FQGNSA. This CDR3 is 14 amino acids long. CDR3 nucleotides: TGTGCCAGCAGCTTCTCTGGGGGTGCCTACGAGCAGTACGTC. Its protein is CASSFSGGAYEQYV.

The chain is built from TRBV30 and TRBJ2-6, with no clear D. The CDR3 loop spans 14 amino acids. CDR1 is GTSNPN, CDR2 SVGIG, per germline (reference sequence). V lost 1 base, J lost 4 bases, and 8 bases lay in between. DNA for the CDR3: TGTGCCTGGAGTGCTGGTGCCGGGGCCAACGTCCTGACTTTC. This translates into CAWSAGAGANVLTF.

V gene TRBV7-9 combines with J gene TRBJ1-5; D remains unclear. CDR1 and CDR2 from the germline V gene are SEHNR and FQNEAQ (reference sequence). CDR3 length: 15 amino acids. V was pared by 1 base and J by 4 bases, with 11 bases between. Written as DNA, the CDR3 is TGTGCCAGCAGCTTAGGCAACTTGGGGAATCAGCCCCAGCATTTT. It encodes CASSLGNLGNQPQHF.

This clonotype showed up just a few times. One end of the junction is discordant with germline, which a read error may explain. V is TRBV6-5 and J is TRBJ2-5, with D possibly TRBD1 on 6 matching bases. CDR1 is MNHEY, CDR2 SVGAGI, per germline. This CDR3 contains 13 residues. CDR3 sequence: CASSPRKGETKHF. CDR3 sequence (DNA): TGTGCCAGCAGCCCCAGAAAGGGGGAAACTAAACACTTC.

The chain links TRBV27 to TRBJ1-1, with 7 nucleotides matching TRBD1. CDR3 length equals 15 residues. Trimming cost V 5 bases and J 0 bases; bases outside gene matches: 6. The germline V gene encodes CDR1 MNHEY and CDR2 SMNVEV (reference sequence). CDR3 amino acids: CASSPNRGVNTEAFF. The CDR3 DNA is TGTGCCAGCAGTCCCAACAGGGGAGTGAACACTGAAGCTTTCTTT.

This clonotype was detected only once. A read error may produce the germline difference seen at one junction end. CDR3 bases: TGTGCCAGCAGTGAAGAGGTCCTAGGTGATACCCAGTATTTT. It is translated as CASSEEVLGDTQYF. The V and J genes are TRBV25-1 and TRBJ2-3, with D uncertain. Germline V lookup: CDR1 MGHDK, CDR2 SYGVNS. The CDR3 runs 14 residues.

This clonotype was seen more than once but under ten times. This rearrangement joins TRBV4-3 to TRBJ2-7; possibly TRBD2 for D (5 bases). V was clipped by 0 bases and J by 0 bases, with 9 bases between them. Germline CDR1 and CDR2: LGHNA and YSLEER. The CDR3 has 15 residues. CDR3 in amino acids: CASSQDHGVSYEQYF. The CDR3 region has the DNA TGCGCCAGCAGCCAAGATCACGGGGTCTCCTACGAGCAGTACTTC.

There are many counts of this clonotype. The V call is TRBV6-2 or TRBV6-3, the J call TRBJ1-2; D unclear. Between the trimmed V and J ends, which lost 0 bases and 6 bases, there was a span of 14 bases. The V gene's germline CDR1 is MNHEY and CDR2 SVGEGT. The CDR3 covers 15 residues. The CDR3 nucleotides are TGTGCCAGCAGTTACTCCTCCGTGACCACGAATGGCTACACCTTC. Translating it yields CASSYSSVTTNGYTF.